Below, one T cell receptor beta chain is given with its context. The sample is drawn from a study of shared clonotypes between healthy human individuals. The data were produced by immunoSEQ multiplex PCR, yet TCRdb's version contains in-frame clones alone and is incomplete. This table has around 1,100,000 clones, 60% to 80% appearing once. From CD4+ cells came CD45RA+ naive and CD45RA-negative memory subsets. V was shortened by 4 bases and J by 6 bases, with 6 bases between the two germline ends. The length of the CDR3 is 12 residues. In germline, CDR1 is SGHDN, CDR2 FVKESK. Sequenced sample: memory CD4+ T cells from PBMCs. Subset: CD45RA-negative fraction. This clonotype was obtained from a man between 18 and 29 years old in good health. Some clones in this sample may be carry-over from other donors' samples. This chain links TRBV14 with TRBJ2-2; D is ambiguous. CDR3 nucleotide sequence: TGTGCCAGCAGCCCTTACGCCGGGGAGCTGTTTTTT. Translated: CASSPYAGELFF.